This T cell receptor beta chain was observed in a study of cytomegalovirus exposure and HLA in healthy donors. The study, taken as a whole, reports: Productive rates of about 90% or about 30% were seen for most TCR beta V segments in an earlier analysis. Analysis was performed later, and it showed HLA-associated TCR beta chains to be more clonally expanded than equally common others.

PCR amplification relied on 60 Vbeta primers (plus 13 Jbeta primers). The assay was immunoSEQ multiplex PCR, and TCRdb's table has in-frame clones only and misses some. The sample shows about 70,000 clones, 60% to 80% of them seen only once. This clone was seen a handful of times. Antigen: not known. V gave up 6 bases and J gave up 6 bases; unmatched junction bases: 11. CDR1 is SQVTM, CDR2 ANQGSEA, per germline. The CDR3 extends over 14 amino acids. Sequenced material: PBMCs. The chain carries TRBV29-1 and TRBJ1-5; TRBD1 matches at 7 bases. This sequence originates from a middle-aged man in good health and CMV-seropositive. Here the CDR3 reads CSVGTGQVGQPQHF. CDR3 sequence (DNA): TGCAGCGTAGGTACCGGACAGGTCGGTCAGCCCCAGCATTTT.